This TCR beta chain was found in a study of blood T cell repertoires in COVID-19. Looking at the study overall: T cells, B-cell-depleted T cells, or PBMCs provided the cDNA or gDNA that served as material.

There are 15 residues in the CDR3. The cohort comprised adults aged about 18 to 100 years residing in approximately 25 US areas. Either two negative PCRs, clearance, or symptom resolution qualified Cohort 3 donors as recovered. Some clones are missing from TCRdb's copy, which holds only in-frame ones; the method was immunoSEQ multiplex PCR. Counted here are 250,000 or so clones, roughly 88% occurring once; the ten biggest clones make up more than 2%. V and J are TRBV21-1 and TRBJ2-7; the listed D gene, TRBD1, was not tested against the DNA. TRBV21-1 is marked as a pseudogene. The specimen was PBMCs or T cells enriched from blood (not recorded which). This receptor was obtained from a woman in her forties or fifties who had recovered from COVID-19. As DNA, the CDR3 is TGTGCCAGCAGAGAAAACCGGGACAGGGCCTACGAGCAGTACTTC. Translated: CASRENRDRAYEQYF.